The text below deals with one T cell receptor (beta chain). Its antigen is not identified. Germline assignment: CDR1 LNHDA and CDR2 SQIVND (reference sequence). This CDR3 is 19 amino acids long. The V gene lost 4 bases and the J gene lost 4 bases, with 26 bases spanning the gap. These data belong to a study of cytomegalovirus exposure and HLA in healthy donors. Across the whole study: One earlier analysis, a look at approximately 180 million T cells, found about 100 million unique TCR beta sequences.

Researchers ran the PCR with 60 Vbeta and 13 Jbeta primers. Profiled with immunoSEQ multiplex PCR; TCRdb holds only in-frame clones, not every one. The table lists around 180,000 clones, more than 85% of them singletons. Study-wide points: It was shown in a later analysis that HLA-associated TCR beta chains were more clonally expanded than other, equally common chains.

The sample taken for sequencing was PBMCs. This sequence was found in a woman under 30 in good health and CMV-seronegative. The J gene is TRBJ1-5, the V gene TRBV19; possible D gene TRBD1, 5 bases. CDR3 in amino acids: CASSRRQGGQGEGNQPQHF. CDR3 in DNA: TGTGCCAGTAGTAGACGTCAGGGAGGGCAGGGCGAGGGAAATCAGCCCCAGCATTTT.